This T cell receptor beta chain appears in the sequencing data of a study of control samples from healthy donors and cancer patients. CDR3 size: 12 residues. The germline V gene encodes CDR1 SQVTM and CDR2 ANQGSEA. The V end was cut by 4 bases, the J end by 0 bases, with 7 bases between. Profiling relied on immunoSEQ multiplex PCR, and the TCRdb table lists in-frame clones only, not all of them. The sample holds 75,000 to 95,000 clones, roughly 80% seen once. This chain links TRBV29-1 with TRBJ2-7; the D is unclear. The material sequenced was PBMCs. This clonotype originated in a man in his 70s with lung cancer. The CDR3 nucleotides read TGCAGCGTTGTGGGCAGCTCCTACGAGCAGTACTTC. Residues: CSVVGSSYEQYF.